This TCR beta chain was retrieved from a study of human T cells and chemical hapten exposure. About the research overall: The study lasted approximately 25 weeks, and patients were dosed weekly with diphenylcyclopropenone on the scalp throughout.

One entry per CDR3 protein, called by TCRdb with MiXCR from the RACE reads. The sample contains more than 35,000 distinct CDR3 sequences, around 6.4% of which appear only once. As to time point: patch test 1, 2 weeks after DPC sensitization. Documented treatment: therapeutic diphenylcyclopropenone sensitization with weekly scalp DPC. The starting material, unfractionated whole blood, was used for total RNA extraction. From germline, CDR1 is SQVTM and CDR2 ANQGSEA. V gave up 4 bases and J gave up 5 bases; unmatched junction bases: 9. The CDR3 length is 14 residues. Sample: whole blood, taken in connection with sensitization to the hapten diphenylcyclopropenone (DPC). This receptor was taken from a woman aged 30 to 39 with alopecia areata. Some clones in this sample may be carry-over from other donors' samples. The chain couples TRBV29-1 to TRBJ2-5; 8 bases align to TRBD2. The CDR3 is CSVGVTGGKETQYF. CDR3 coding DNA: TGCAGCGTTGGTGTGACGGGGGGGAAGGAGACCCAGTACTTC. Looking up the rest from reference TRBV29-1 and TRBJ2-5 gives the full variable domain: SAVISQKPSRDICQRGTSLTIQCQVDSQVTMMFWYRQQPGQSLTLIATANQGSEATYESGFVIDKFPISRPNLTFSTLTVSNMSPEDSSIYLCSVGVTGGKETQYFGPGTRLLVL.